This TCR beta chain was recovered during a study of blood T cell repertoires in COVID-19. Study as a whole: From the United States, Italy and Spain came samples of acute and convalescent COVID-19. PBMCs, B-cell-depleted T cells, or T cells provided the cDNA or gDNA that made up the material.

This CDR3 region has 13 residues. The germline V gene encodes CDR1 SGHDT and CDR2 YYEEEE. V lost 3 bases and J 5 bases, leaving 11 bases between the germline ends. As originally analysed: How many nucleated cells were present was estimated from reference gene primer amplification. Here immunoSEQ multiplex PCR was the method, and the copy in TCRdb shows in-frame clones only, minus some. V and J calls and clone size are copied from that table; D and trimming were computed from the DNA. The repertoire holds about 160,000 clones, with about 85% as singletons. The receptor was isolated from a man aged 65-85 years who had recovered from COVID-19. The sequencing sample was made of peripheral blood. The chain recombines TRBV5-6 with TRBJ2-5; TRBD2 is a possible D gene (5 bases). The CDR3 loop reads CASSSGGAETQYF. CDR3 nucleotide sequence: TGTGCCAGCAGCTCCGGAGGCGCCGAGACCCAGTACTTC.